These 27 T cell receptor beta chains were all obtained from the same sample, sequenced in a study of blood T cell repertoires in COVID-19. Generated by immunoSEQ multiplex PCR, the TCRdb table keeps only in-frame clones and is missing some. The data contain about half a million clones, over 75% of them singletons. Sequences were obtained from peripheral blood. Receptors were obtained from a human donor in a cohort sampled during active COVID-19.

CDR3 loop: CATSDLRLTSPSGRTDEQFF. The CDR3, as DNA: TGTGCCACCAGTGATTTGCGATTAACGTCTCCTAGCGGGAGAACGGATGAGCAGTTCTTC. The chain uses TRBV24-1 and TRBJ2-1; 10 bases map to TRBD2. This CDR3 is 20 amino acids long. The germline V gene has CDR1 KGHDR and CDR2 SFDVKD. The ends lost 0 bases at V and 8 bases at J; junction bases unmatched: 18.

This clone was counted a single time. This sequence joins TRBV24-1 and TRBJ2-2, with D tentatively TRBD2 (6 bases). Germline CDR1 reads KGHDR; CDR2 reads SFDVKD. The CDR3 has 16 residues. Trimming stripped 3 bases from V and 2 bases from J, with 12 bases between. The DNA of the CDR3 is TGTGCCACCAGTGATGGGACTCACCTAAACACCGGGGAGCTGTTTTTT. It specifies CATSDGTHLNTGELFF.

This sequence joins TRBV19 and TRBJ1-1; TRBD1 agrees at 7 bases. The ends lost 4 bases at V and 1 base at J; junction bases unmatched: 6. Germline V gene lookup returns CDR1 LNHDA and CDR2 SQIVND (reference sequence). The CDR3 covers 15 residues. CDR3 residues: CASSRTGPRNTEAFF. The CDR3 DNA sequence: TGTGCCAGTAGTAGGACAGGTCCCCGGAACACTGAAGCTTTCTTT.

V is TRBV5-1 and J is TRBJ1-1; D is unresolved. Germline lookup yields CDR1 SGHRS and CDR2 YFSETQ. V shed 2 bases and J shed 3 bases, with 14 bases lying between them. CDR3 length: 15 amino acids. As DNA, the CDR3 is TGCGCCAGCAGCTTTGAGGTGGTAGGAGACACTGAAGCTTTCTTT. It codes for CASSFEVVGDTEAFF.

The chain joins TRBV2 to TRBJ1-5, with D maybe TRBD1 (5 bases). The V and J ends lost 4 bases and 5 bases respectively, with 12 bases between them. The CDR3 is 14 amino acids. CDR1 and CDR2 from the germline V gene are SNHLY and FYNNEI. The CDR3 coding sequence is TGTGCCAGCAGTGTTGGGGGGACCTATCAGCCCCAGCATTTT. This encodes CASSVGGTYQPQHF. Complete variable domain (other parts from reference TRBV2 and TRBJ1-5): EPEVTQTPSHQVTQMGQEVILRCVPISNHLYFYWYRQILGQKVEFLVSFYNNEISEKSEIFDDQFSVERPDGSNFTLKIRSTKLEDSAMYFCASSVGGTYQPQHFGDGTRLSIL.

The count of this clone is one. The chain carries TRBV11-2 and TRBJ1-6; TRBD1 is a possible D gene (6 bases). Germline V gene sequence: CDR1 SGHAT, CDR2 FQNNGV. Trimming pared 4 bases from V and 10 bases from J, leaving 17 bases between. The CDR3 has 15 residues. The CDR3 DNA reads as TGTGCCAGCAGCTCGACGACAGGTTGGAACTCACCCCTCCACTTT. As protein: CASSSTTGWNSPLHF.

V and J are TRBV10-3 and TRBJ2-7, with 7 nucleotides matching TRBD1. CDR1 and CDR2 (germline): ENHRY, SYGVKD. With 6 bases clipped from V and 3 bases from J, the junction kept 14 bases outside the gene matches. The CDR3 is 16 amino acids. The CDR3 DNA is TGTGCCATCAGAAACGAGAGGGGACAGCGTGTCTACGAGCAGTACTTC. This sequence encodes CAIRNERGQRVYEQYF.

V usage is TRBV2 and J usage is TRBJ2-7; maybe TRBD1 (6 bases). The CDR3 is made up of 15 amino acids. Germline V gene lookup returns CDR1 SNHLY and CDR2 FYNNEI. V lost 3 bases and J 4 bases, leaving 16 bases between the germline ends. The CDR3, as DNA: TGTGCCAGCAGTGATTCTCTGGGGGCGCAGTACGAGCAGTACTTC. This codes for CASSDSLGAQYEQYF.

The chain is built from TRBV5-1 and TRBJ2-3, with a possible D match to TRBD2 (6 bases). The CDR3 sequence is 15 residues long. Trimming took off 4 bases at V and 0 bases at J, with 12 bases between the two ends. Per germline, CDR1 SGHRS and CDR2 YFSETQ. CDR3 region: CASSQGLPSTDTQYF. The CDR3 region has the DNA TGCGCCAGCAGCCAGGGACTGCCTAGCACAGATACGCAGTATTTT.

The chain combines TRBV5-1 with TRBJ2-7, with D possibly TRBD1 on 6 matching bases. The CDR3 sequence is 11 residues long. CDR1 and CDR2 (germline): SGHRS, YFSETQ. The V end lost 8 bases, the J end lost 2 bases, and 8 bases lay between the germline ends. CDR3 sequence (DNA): TGCGCCAGTAGGGGGACCTACGAGCAGTACTTC. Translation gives CASRGTYEQYF.

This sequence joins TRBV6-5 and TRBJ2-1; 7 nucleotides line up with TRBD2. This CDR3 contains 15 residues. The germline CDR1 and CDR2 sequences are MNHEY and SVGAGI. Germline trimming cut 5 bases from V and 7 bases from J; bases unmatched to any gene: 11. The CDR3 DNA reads TGTGCCAGCAGTCGGGACTACCTGGAGGTTAATGAGCAGTTCTTC. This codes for CASSRDYLEVNEQFF.

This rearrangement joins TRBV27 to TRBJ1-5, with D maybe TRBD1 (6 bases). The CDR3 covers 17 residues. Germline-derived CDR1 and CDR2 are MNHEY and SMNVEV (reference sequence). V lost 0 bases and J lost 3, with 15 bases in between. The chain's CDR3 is CASSLSDISGANQPQHF. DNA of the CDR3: TGTGCCAGCAGTTTATCGGACATATCAGGGGCCAATCAGCCCCAGCATTTT.

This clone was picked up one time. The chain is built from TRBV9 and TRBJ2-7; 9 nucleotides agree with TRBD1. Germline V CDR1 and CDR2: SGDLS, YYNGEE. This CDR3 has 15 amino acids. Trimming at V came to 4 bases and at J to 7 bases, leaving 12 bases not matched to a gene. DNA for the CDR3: TGTGCCAGCAGCACGTCCAGGGACAGGGAAGGGGAGCAGTACTTC. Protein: CASSTSRDREGEQYF.

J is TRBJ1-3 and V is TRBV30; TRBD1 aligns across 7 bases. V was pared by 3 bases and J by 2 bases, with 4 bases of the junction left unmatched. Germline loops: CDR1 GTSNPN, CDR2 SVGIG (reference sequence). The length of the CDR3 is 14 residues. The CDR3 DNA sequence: TGTGCCTGGAGGAGGACAGGAACTGGAAACACCATATATTTT. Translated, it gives CAWRRTGTGNTIYF.

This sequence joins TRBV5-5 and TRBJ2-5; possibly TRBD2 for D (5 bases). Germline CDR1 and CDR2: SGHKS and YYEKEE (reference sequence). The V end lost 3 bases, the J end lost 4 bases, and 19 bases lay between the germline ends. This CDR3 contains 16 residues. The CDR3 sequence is CASSSHPGNARETQYF. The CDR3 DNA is TGTGCCAGCAGCTCCCATCCCGGGAACGCCCGAGAGACCCAGTACTTC.

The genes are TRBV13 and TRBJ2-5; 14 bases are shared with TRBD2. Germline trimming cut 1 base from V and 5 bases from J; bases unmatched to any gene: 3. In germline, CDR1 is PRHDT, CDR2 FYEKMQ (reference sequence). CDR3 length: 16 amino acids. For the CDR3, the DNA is TGTGCCAGCAGCTTAGCGGGACTAGCGGGGGCGGAGACCCAGTACTTC. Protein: CASSLAGLAGAETQYF.

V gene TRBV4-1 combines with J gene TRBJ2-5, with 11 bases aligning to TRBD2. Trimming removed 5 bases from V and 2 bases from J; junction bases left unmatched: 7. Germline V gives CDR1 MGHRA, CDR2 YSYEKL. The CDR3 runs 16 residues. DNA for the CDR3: TGCGCCAGCAGCTTGACCCGGACTAGCGGGCAAGAGACCCAGTACTTC. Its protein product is CASSLTRTSGQETQYF.

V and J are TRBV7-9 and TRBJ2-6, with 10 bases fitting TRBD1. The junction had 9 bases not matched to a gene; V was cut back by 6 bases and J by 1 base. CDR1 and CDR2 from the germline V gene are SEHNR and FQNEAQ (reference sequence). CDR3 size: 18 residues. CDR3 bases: TGTGCCAGCAGACCGGACAGGGGGAATGCGTCTGGGGCCAACGTCCTGACTTTC. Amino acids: CASRPDRGNASGANVLTF.

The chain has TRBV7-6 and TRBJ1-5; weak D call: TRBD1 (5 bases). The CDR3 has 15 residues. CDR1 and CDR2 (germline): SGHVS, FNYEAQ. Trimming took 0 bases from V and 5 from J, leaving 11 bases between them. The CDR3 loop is CASSLAQGRDQPQHF. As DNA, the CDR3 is TGTGCCAGCAGCTTAGCGCAGGGAAGGGATCAGCCCCAGCATTTT.

CDR3 residues: CASSIAPASSYEQYF. The CDR3, as DNA: TGTGCCAGTAGTATAGCCCCCGCCAGCTCCTACGAGCAGTACTTC. The V and J genes are TRBV19 and TRBJ2-7, with D uncertain. V lost 1 base and J 0 bases, leaving 10 bases between the germline ends. Germline V gene lookup returns CDR1 LNHDA and CDR2 SQIVND (reference sequence). This CDR3 contains 15 residues.

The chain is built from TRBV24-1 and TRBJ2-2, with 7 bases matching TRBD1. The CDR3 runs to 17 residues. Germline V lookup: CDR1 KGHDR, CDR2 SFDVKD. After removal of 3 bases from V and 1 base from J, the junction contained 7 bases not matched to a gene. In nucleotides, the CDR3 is TGTGCCACCAGTGATCCTCCGGGACAGCTGAACACCGGGGAGCTGTTTTTT. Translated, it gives CATSDPPGQLNTGELFF.

CDR3 loop: CASTPLGLAGKGPPDTQYF. CDR3 sequence (DNA): TGTGCCAGCACCCCCCTGGGGCTAGCGGGAAAGGGGCCCCCAGATACGCAGTATTTT. The chain employs TRBV28 and TRBJ2-3; 9 nucleotides align to TRBD2. This CDR3 region has 19 residues. The V gene end was trimmed by 7 bases and the J gene end by 4 bases; junction bases not matched to a gene: 21. Germline values: CDR1 MDHEN, CDR2 SYDVKM.

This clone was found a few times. The CDR3 is CASSPNRDTEAFF. DNA for the CDR3: TGTGCCAGCAGCCCTAACAGGGACACTGAAGCTTTCTTT. This chain uses TRBV7-9 with TRBJ1-1; tentatively, D is TRBD1 (6 bases). Germline loops: CDR1 SEHNR, CDR2 FQNEAQ (reference sequence). The CDR3 totals 13 residues. Trimming shortened V by 5 bases and J by 3 bases, and 10 bases separated the two germline ends.

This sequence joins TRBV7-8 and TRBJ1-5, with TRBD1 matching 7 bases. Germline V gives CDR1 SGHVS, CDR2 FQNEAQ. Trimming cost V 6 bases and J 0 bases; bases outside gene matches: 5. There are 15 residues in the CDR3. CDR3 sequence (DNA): TGTGCCAGCAGACCGACAGGGTATAGCAATCAGCCCCAGCATTTT. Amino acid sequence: CASRPTGYSNQPQHF.

Here the CDR3 DNA reads TGCAGTGCTAGTTCGGGATGGACAGATACGCAGTATTTT. This codes for CSASSGWTDTQYF. The chain has TRBV20-1 and TRBJ2-3; D perhaps matches TRBD2 (5 bases). The CDR3 sequence is 13 residues long. The germline V gene has CDR1 DFQATT and CDR2 SNEGSKA (reference sequence). Trimming stripped 3 bases from V and 3 bases from J, with 10 bases between.

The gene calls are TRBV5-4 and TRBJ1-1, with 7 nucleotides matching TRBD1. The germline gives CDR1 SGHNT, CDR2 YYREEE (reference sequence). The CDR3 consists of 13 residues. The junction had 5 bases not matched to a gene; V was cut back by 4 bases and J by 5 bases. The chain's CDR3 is CASSAVQGTEAFF. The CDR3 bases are TGTGCCAGCAGCGCCGTACAGGGGACTGAAGCTTTCTTT.

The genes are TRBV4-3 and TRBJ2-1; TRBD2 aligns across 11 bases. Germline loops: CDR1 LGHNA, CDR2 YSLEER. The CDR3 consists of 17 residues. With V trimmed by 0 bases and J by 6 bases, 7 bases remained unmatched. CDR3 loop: CASSQDYGTSGSNEQFF. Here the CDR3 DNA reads TGCGCCAGCAGCCAAGATTACGGAACTAGCGGGAGCAATGAGCAGTTCTTC.